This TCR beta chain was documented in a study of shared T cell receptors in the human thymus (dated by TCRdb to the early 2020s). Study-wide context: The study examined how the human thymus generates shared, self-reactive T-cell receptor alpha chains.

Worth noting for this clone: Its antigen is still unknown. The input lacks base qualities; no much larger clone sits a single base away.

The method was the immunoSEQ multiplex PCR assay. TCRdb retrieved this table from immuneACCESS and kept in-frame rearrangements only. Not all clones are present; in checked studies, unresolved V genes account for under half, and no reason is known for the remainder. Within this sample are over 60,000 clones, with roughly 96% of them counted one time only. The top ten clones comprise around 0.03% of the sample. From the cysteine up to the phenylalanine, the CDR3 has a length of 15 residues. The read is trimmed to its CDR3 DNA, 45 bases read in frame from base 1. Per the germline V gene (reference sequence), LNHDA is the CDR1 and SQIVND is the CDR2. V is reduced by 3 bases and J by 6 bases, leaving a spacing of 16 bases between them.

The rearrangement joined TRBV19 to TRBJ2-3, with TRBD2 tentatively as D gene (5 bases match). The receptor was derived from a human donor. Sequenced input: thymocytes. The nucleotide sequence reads TGTGCCAGTAGTATGTCGGAACTAGATGCGGATACGCAGTATTTT. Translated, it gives CASSMSELDADTQYF.